This TCR beta chain was observed in a study of cytomegalovirus exposure and HLA in healthy donors. Overall study results and limits: An analysis was carried out at a later point. It showed that HLA-associated TCR beta chains were more clonally expanded than equally common non-associated chains. CMV serostatus was the sole immune exposure information available. Testing in vitro showed three CMV-associated chains specific for CMV antigens.

A word on this clone: Its antigen remains unknown.

In the PCR, 60 Vbeta and 13 Jbeta primers were used. Libraries were prepared by immunoSEQ multiplex PCR; TCRdb keeps only in-frame clonotypes and omits some of them. This table holds about 180,000 clones, approximately 80% found once. Germline CDR1 reads SNHLY; CDR2 reads FYNNEI. The CDR3 contains 15 residues. Deletions cut 7 bases from V and 0 bases from J, with 13 bases between. Sample: PBMCs. This chain connects TRBV2 to TRBJ2-4; D possibly corresponds to TRBD2 (6 bases). This clonotype originated in a woman younger than 45 in good health and CMV-seronegative. CDR3 loop: CASNSQGLAKNIQYF. CDR3 DNA: TGTGCCAGCAACTCCCAGGGACTAGCCAAAAACATTCAGTACTTC.